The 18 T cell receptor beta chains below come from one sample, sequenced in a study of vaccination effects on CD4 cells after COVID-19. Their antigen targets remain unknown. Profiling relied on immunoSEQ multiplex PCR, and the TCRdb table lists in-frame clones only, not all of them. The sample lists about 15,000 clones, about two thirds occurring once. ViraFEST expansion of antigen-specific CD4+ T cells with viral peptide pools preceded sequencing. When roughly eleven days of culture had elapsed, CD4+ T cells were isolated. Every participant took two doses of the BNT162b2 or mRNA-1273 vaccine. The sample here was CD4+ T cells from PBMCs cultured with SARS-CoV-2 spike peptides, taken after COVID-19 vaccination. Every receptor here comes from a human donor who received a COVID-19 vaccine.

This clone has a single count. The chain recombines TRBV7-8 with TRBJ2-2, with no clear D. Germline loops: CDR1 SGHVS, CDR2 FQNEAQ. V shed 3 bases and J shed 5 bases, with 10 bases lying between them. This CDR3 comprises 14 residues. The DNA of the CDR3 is TGTGCCAGCAGCTTGAGTCCGCGGACCGGGGAGCTGTTTTTT. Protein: CASSLSPRTGELFF.

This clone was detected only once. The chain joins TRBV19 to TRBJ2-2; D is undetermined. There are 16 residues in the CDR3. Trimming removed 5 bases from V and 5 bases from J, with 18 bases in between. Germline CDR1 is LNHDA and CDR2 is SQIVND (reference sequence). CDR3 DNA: TGTGCCAGTAGTGTTAGGTCGCCAGCCGGGACCGGGGAGCTGTTTTTT. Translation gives CASSVRSPAGTGELFF.

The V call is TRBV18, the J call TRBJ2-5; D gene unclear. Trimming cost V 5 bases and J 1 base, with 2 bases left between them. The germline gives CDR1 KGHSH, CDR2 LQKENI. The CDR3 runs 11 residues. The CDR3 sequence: CASSVQETQYF. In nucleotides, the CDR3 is TGTGCCAGCTCAGTCCAAGAGACCCAGTACTTC.

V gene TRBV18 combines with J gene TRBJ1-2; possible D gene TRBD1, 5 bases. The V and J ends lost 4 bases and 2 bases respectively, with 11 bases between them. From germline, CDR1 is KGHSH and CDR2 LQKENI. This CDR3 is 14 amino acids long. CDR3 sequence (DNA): TGTGCCAGCTCACGCGGCCGGGACAACTATGGCTACACCTTC. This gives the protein CASSRGRDNYGYTF.

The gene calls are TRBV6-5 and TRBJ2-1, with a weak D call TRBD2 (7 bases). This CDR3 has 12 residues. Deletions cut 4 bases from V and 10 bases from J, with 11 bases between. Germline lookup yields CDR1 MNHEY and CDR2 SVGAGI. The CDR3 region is CASSLRGGEQFF. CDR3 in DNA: TGTGCCAGCAGTTTAAGGGGGGGAGAGCAGTTCTTC.

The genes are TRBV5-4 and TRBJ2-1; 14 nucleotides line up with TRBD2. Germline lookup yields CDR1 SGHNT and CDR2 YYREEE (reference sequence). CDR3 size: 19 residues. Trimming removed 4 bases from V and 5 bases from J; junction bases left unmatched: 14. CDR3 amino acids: CASSPTGGLAGAVHNEQFF. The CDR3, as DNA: TGTGCCAGCAGCCCCACCGGGGGACTAGCGGGAGCGGTCCACAATGAGCAGTTCTTC.

The CDR3 nucleotides read TGTGCCAGCAGCGCGTCGGGACTAGCGGTTCAGTATTTT. This gives the protein CASSASGLAVQYF. The gene calls are TRBV7-2 and TRBJ2-3; 11 bases map to TRBD2. Germline V gene lookup returns CDR1 SGHTA and CDR2 FQGNSA. The CDR3 has 13 residues. With 5 bases clipped from V and 12 bases from J, the junction kept 7 bases outside the gene matches.

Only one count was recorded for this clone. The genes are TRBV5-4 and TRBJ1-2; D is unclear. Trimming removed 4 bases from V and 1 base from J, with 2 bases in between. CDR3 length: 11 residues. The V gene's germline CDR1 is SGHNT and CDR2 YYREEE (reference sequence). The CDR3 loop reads CASSLNYGYTF. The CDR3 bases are TGTGCCAGCAGCCTTAACTATGGCTACACCTTC.

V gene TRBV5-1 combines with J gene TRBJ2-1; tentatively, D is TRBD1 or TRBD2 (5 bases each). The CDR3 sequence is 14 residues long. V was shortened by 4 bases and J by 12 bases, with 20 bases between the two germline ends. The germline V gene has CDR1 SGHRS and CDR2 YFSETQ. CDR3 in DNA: TGCGCCAGCAGCGCGCAACCTGCCGGGACCCCGCAGTTCTTC. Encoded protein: CASSAQPAGTPQFF.

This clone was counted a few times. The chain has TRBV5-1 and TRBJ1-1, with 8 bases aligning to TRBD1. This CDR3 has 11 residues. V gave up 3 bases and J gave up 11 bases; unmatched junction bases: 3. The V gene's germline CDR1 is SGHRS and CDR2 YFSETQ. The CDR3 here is CASSSDRAAFF. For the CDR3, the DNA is TGCGCCAGCAGCTCGGACAGGGCCGCTTTCTTT.

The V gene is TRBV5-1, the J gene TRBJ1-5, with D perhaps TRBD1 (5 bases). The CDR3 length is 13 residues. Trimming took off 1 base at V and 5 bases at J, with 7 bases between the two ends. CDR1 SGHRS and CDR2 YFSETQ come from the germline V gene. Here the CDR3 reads CASSLQGDQPQHF. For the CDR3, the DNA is TGCGCCAGCAGCTTGCAAGGGGATCAGCCCCAGCATTTT. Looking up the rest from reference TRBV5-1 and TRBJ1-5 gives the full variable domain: KAGVTQTPRYLIKTRGQQVTLSCSPISGHRSVSWYQQTPGQGLQFLFEYFSETQRNKGNFPGRFSGRQFSNSRSEMNVSTLELGDSALYLCASSLQGDQPQHFGDGTRLSIL.

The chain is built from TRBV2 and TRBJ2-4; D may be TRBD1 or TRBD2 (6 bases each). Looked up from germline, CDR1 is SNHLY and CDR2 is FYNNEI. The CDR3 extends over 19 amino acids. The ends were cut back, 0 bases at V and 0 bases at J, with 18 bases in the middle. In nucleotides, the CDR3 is TGTGCCAGCAGTGAAGCCCCCCCGGGGGCGACCATAGCCAAAAACATTCAGTACTTC. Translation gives CASSEAPPGATIAKNIQYF. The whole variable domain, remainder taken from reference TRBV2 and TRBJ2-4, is EPEVTQTPSHQVTQMGQEVILRCVPISNHLYFYWYRQILGQKVEFLVSFYNNEISEKSEIFDDQFSVERPDGSNFTLKIRSTKLEDSAMYFCASSEAPPGATIAKNIQYFGAGTRLSVL.

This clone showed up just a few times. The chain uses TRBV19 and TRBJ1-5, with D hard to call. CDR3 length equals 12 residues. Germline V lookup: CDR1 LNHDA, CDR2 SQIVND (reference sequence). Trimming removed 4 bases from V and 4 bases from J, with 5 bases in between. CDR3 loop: CASSRVNQPQHF. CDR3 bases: TGTGCCAGTAGTAGGGTTAATCAGCCCCAGCATTTT.

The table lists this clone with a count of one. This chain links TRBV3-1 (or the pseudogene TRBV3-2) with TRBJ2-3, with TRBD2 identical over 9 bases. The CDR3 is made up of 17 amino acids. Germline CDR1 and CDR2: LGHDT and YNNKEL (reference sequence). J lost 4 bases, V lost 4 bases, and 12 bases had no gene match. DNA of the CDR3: TGTGCCAGCAGCCTAACACTGGGCGGGGGGGCCCCAGATACGCAGTATTTT. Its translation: CASSLTLGGGAPDTQYF.

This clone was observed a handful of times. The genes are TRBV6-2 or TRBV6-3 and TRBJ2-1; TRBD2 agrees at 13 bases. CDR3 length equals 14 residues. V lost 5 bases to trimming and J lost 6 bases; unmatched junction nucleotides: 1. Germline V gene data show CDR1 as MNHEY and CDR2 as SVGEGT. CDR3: CASSGTSGTNEQFF. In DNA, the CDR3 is TGTGCCAGCAGTGGGACTAGCGGGACCAATGAGCAGTTCTTC.

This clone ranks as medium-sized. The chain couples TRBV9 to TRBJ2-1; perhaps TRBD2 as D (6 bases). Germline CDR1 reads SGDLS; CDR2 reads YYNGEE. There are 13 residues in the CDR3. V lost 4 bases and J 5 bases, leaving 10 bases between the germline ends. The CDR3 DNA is TGTGCCAGCAGCTCACGGACTAACAATGAGCAGTTCTTC. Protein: CASSSRTNNEQFF.

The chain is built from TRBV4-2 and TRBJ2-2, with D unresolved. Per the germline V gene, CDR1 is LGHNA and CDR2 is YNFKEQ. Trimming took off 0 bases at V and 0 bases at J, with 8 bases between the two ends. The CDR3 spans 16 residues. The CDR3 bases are TGTGCCAGCAGCCAAGAACGCGGAGCGAACACCGGGGAGCTGTTTTTT. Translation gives CASSQERGANTGELFF.

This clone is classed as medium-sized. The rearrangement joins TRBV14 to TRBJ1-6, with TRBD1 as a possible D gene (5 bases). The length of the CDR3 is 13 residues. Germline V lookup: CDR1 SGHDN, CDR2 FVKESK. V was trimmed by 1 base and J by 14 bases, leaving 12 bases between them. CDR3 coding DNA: TGTGCCAGCAGCCAAGTGGGGGTAGGGGCCCTCCACTTT. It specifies CASSQVGVGALHF. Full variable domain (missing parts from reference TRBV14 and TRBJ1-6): EAGVTQFPSHSVIEKGQTVTLRCDPISGHDNLYWYRRVMGKEIKFLLHFVKESKQDESGMPNNRFLAERTGGTYSTLKVQPAELEDSGVYFCASSQVGVGALHFGNGTRLTVT.